These 23 T cell receptor beta chains came from one sample sequenced in a study of T cells after yellow fever vaccination. One entry per CDR3 protein, called by TCRdb with MiXCR from the 5' RACE reads. The sample records over 45,000 distinct CDR3 sequences, roughly 7.4% being singletons. Sequenced here: CD8+ T cells sorted from PBMCs, sampled on the day of the first yellow fever vaccination. The receptor set was obtained from a man younger than 35 who received the YFV17D yellow fever vaccine.

Notes on this clonotype: Just one base apart from a much larger clone, this may be a read error. The chain uses TRBV5-1 and TRBJ1-1; 7 bases align to TRBD1. Germline V gene sequence: CDR1 SGHRS, CDR2 YFSETQ. Trimming cost V 4 bases and J 5 bases; bases outside gene matches: 11. The CDR3 consists of 15 residues. The CDR3 sequence is CASSLRDSSKTEAFF. Here the CDR3 DNA reads TGCGCCAGCAGCCTCCGGGACAGCTCGAAAACTGAAGCTTTCTTT. Looking up the rest from reference TRBV5-1 and TRBJ1-1 gives the full variable domain: KAGVTQTPRYLIKTRGQQVTLSCSPISGHRSVSWYQQTPGQGLQFLFEYFSETQRNKGNFPGRFSGRQFSNSRSEMNVSTLELGDSALYLCASSLRDSSKTEAFFGQGTRLTVV.

The sample holds many counts of this clonotype. This chain joins TRBV4-2 and TRBJ2-7; the D gene is possibly TRBD2 (6 bases). CDR3 length equals 15 residues. CDR1 is LGHNA, CDR2 YNFKEQ, per germline. V lost 1 base to trimming and J lost 5 bases, with 15 bases between them. CDR3 sequence: CASSQGQLALDEQYF. CDR3 DNA: TGTGCCAGCAGCCAAGGTCAACTAGCTCTAGACGAGCAGTACTTC.

A few counts support this clonotype. The V call is TRBV5-1, the J call TRBJ2-3; TRBD1 matches 10 bases. J lost 0 bases, V lost 0 bases, and 16 bases had no gene match. The CDR3 is 21 residues long. Germline V gene data show CDR1 as SGHRS and CDR2 as YFSETQ. The CDR3 nucleotides read TGCGCCAGCAGCTTGGCCATAAGGGGACAGGGGATCCCTGAAAGCACAGATACGCAGTATTTT. Translated, it gives CASSLAIRGQGIPESTDTQYF.

This clonotype showed up many times. The chain uses TRBV27 and TRBJ2-5; 7 bases align to TRBD1. CDR1 and CDR2 (germline): MNHEY, SMNVEV (reference sequence). CDR3 size: 14 residues. The junction had 7 bases not matched to a gene; V was cut back by 7 bases and J by 2 bases. This CDR3 reads CASKLQGSQETQYF. The CDR3, as DNA: TGTGCCAGCAAATTACAGGGGTCTCAAGAGACCCAGTACTTC.

The table lists this clonotype with many counts. This chain uses TRBV9 with TRBJ2-1; D remains ambiguous. CDR3 length equals 14 residues. V lost 0 bases and J 3 bases, leaving 7 bases between the germline ends. CDR1 SGDLS and CDR2 YYNGEE come from the germline V gene. CDR3 bases: TGTGCCAGCAGCGTAGTCTGGTTCTACAATGAGCAGTTCTTC. Encoded protein: CASSVVWFYNEQFF.

The rearrangement uses TRBV4-3 and TRBJ1-2; TRBD1 is a possible D gene (6 bases). Germline assignment: CDR1 LGHNA and CDR2 YSLEER. V was trimmed by 1 base and J by 6 bases, leaving 12 bases between them. The CDR3 is 14 residues long. This chain's CDR3 is CASSQGSRGDGYTF. The CDR3 DNA is TGCGCCAGCAGCCAAGGTTCCAGGGGTGATGGCTACACCTTC.

This clonotype has ten or more counts. The V gene is TRBV4-3, the J gene TRBJ2-2; 7 bases map to TRBD2. Unmatched junction bases numbered 1, after V lost 0 bases and J lost 0 bases. Looked up from germline, CDR1 is LGHNA and CDR2 is YSLEER. The CDR3 extends over 16 amino acids. CDR3 nucleotide sequence: TGCGCCAGCAGCCAAGATCGGGGGGCGAACACCGGGGAGCTGTTTTTT. Amino acid sequence: CASSQDRGANTGELFF.

The chain couples TRBV19 to TRBJ2-5; D might be TRBD1 (6 bases). The V gene's germline CDR1 is LNHDA and CDR2 SQIVND (reference sequence). The CDR3 sequence is 15 residues long. The V end lost 3 bases, the J end lost 2 bases, and 13 bases lay between the germline ends. The CDR3 reads CASSIMGADQETQYF. Here the CDR3 DNA reads TGTGCCAGTAGTATTATGGGGGCAGATCAAGAGACCCAGTACTTC.

This clonotype was picked up many times. The J gene is TRBJ2-3, the V gene TRBV6-5, with D possibly matching TRBD2 (6 bases). The ends were cut back, 2 bases at V and 4 bases at J, with 10 bases in the middle. This CDR3 is 14 amino acids long. Germline CDR1 MNHEY, CDR2 SVGAGI. The CDR3 loop is CASSYAGGADTQYF. The CDR3 DNA follows: TGTGCCAGCAGTTACGCCGGGGGAGCAGATACGCAGTATTTT.

This clonotype was counted at least ten times. This chain connects TRBV27 to TRBJ2-3; D perhaps matches TRBD2 (6 bases). The CDR3 loop spans 14 amino acids. CDR1 is MNHEY, CDR2 SMNVEV, per germline (reference sequence). The V end was cut by 4 bases, the J end by 6 bases, with 14 bases between. The CDR3 sequence is CASSSPGGDDTQYF. CDR3 bases: TGTGCCAGCAGTTCTCCCGGGGGAGATGATACGCAGTATTTT.

A few counts support this clonotype. The chain joins TRBV14 to TRBJ1-4; D unresolved. Germline CDR1 reads SGHDN; CDR2 reads FVKESK. This CDR3 is built from 15 residues. V gave up 3 bases and J gave up 6 bases, with 14 bases separating them. The CDR3 DNA is TGTGCCAGCAGCCAGTCTCCGGGAACCTATGAAAAACTGTTTTTT. Encoded protein: CASSQSPGTYEKLFF. Together with reference TRBV14 and TRBJ1-4, the CDR3 gives the full variable domain: EAGVTQFPSHSVIEKGQTVTLRCDPISGHDNLYWYRRVMGKEIKFLLHFVKESKQDESGMPNNRFLAERTGGTYSTLKVQPAELEDSGVYFCASSQSPGTYEKLFFGSGTQLSVL.

The chain recombines TRBV19 with TRBJ2-7, with TRBD2 identical over 9 bases. Germline V gene lookup returns CDR1 LNHDA and CDR2 SQIVND (reference sequence). The CDR3 is made up of 15 amino acids. J lost 1 base, V lost 3 bases, and 4 bases had no gene match. This CDR3 is CASSIGSGGSYEQYV. Written as DNA, the CDR3 is TGTGCCAGTAGTATCGGAAGCGGGGGGTCCTACGAGCAGTACGTC.

This clonotype has only a few counts. As DNA, the CDR3 is TGTGCCAGCAGTTACGGCCCCGGGGGGCAAGAGACCCAGTACTTC. It translates to CASSYGPGGQETQYF. The rearrangement links TRBV6-5 to TRBJ2-5; 7 bases are shared with TRBD2. The CDR3 has 15 residues. CDR1 is MNHEY, CDR2 SVGAGI, per germline. Trimming removed 2 bases from V and 2 bases from J; junction bases left unmatched: 5.

This clonotype appeared many times. The rearrangement links TRBV4-1 to TRBJ2-2, with D possibly being TRBD2 (5 bases). CDR3 length: 12 amino acids. Germline CDR1 is MGHRA and CDR2 is YSYEKL. Trimming shortened V by 4 bases and J by 11 bases, and 11 bases separated the two germline ends. The CDR3 DNA reads TGCGCCAGCAGCCGAACCCCGGGAGAGCTGTTTTTT. It encodes CASSRTPGELFF.

This clonotype was seen at least ten times. J is TRBJ2-3 and V is TRBV4-1; TRBD1 agrees at 12 bases. The CDR3 contains 17 residues. Unmatched junction bases numbered 6, after V lost 0 bases and J lost 5 bases. Germline V CDR1 and CDR2: MGHRA, YSYEKL. The chain's CDR3 is CASSQDGGQGAGDTQYF. The CDR3 DNA reads TGCGCCAGCAGCCAAGACGGGGGACAGGGGGCCGGAGATACGCAGTATTTT.

There are many counts of this clonotype. The genes are TRBV12-3 or TRBV12-4 and TRBJ2-6; D unresolved. V was shortened by 6 bases and J by 0 bases, with 12 bases between the two germline ends. This CDR3 is built from 16 residues. CDR3 bases: TGTGCCAGCAGCAGCCTCGTCGTCTCTGGGGCCAACGTCCTGACTTTC. Translated: CASSSLVVSGANVLTF.

This clonotype has ten or more counts. This rearrangement joins TRBV4-1 to TRBJ2-1, with D unresolved. The CDR3 loop spans 11 amino acids. CDR1 is MGHRA, CDR2 YSYEKL, per germline. V gave up 1 base and J gave up 7 bases, with 2 bases separating them. CDR3 sequence: CASSQGNEQFF. Written as DNA, the CDR3 is TGCGCCAGCAGCCAAGGAAATGAGCAGTTCTTC.

This chain links TRBV5-5 with TRBJ2-7; 7 nucleotides match TRBD1. After removal of 5 bases from V and 6 bases from J, the junction contained 8 bases not matched to a gene. This CDR3 is built from 13 residues. The V gene's germline CDR1 is SGHKS and CDR2 YYEKEE (reference sequence). Here the CDR3 DNA reads TGTGCCAGCAGACTGAGGGACAGTTCCGAGCAGTACTTC. It encodes CASRLRDSSEQYF.

The chain has TRBV4-2 and TRBJ2-7; 7 nucleotides agree with TRBD1. Germline CDR1 is LGHNA and CDR2 is YNFKEQ. The CDR3 has 18 amino acids. V was clipped by 0 bases and J by 4 bases; unmatched bases: 15. The CDR3 sequence: CASSQDEWSLGGFYEQYF. The CDR3 nucleotides read TGTGCCAGCAGCCAAGATGAGTGGAGCTTAGGGGGCTTTTACGAGCAGTACTTC.

The chain employs TRBV7-2 and TRBJ2-7, with 7 bases that match TRBD2. Germline V gene lookup returns CDR1 SGHTA and CDR2 FQGNSA. The ends lost 2 bases at V and 2 bases at J; junction bases unmatched: 12. The CDR3 length is 17 residues. CDR3 in amino acids: CASSLKMGYGGAYEQYV. The CDR3 region has the DNA TGTGCCAGCAGCTTAAAGATGGGATATGGGGGGGCCTACGAGCAGTACGTC.

The table lists this clonotype with a few counts. This rearrangement joins TRBV7-6 to TRBJ2-7; 12 bases match TRBD2. The CDR3 is 14 amino acids. Germline CDR1 reads SGHVS; CDR2 reads FNYEAQ. The trim removed 4 bases at V and 5 bases at J, leaving 3 bases unmatched. CDR3 nucleotides: TGTGCCAGCAGCTGGACTAGCGGGGTCAACGAGCAGTACTTC. This translates into CASSWTSGVNEQYF.

As for this clonotype: This may be a read error, as it is one base from a much larger clone. The J gene is TRBJ1-4, the V gene TRBV4-1, with D possibly TRBD1 on 5 matching bases. This CDR3 comprises 13 residues. Germline V gives CDR1 MGHRA, CDR2 YSYEKL. CDR3 sequence (DNA): TGCGTCAGCGGGGGTGGTGAGAGCGCAAAACTGTTTTTT. This encodes CVSGGGESAKLFF.

At least ten counts were recorded for this clonotype. V and J are TRBV11-2 and TRBJ2-2; D might be TRBD2 (5 bases). Germline V CDR1 and CDR2: SGHAT, FQNNGV. Trimming took off 5 bases at V and 4 bases at J, with 8 bases between the two ends. The CDR3 spans 13 residues. The CDR3 reads CASSRTFTGELFF. As DNA, the CDR3 is TGTGCCAGCAGCCGGACTTTCACCGGGGAGCTGTTTTTT.